This T cell receptor beta chain was identified during a study of cytomegalovirus exposure and HLA in healthy donors. Turning to the study itself: Earlier, about 180 million T cells were analyzed, and 90 million to 140 million unique TCR beta sequences were found among them. Study-wide results and limits: Within a later analysis, the majority of CMV-associated TCR beta chains appeared HLA-restricted. Other equally common chains were less clonally expanded than HLA-associated TCR beta chains, a later analysis showed. Specific recognition of CMV antigens was confirmed in vitro for three chains (all CMV-associated).

PCR employed 60 Vbeta and 13 Jbeta primers. Data came from immunoSEQ multiplex PCR; TCRdb stores just in-frame clones and leaves some out. Of 80,000 to 130,000 clones in the sample, 75% to 85% were seen once. CDR1 and CDR2 (germline): GTSNPN, SVGIG (reference sequence). The CDR3 spans 14 residues. Notes on this clone: What it binds is not known.

Sequenced input: PBMCs. The receptor comes from a female donor in good health and CMV-seropositive. This chain links TRBV30 with TRBJ2-5; possibly TRBD2 for D (6 bases). The end of the DNA is better explained by TRBJ2-7, so the J call may be wrong. The CDR3 DNA is TGTGCCTGGAGAAAGGCGGCGGGGAACTACGAGCAGTACTTC. This translates into CAWRKAAGNYEQYF.